Presented here are 9 T cell receptor beta chains from one specimen sequenced in a study of T cells in localized non-small cell lung cancer. The data were produced by immunoSEQ multiplex PCR, yet TCRdb's version contains in-frame clones alone and is incomplete. The table records about 52,000 clones, around 86% of them present only once. Sequences were derived from PBMCs, sampled before any cancer treatment. These receptors came from a female donor with stage II lung adenocarcinoma.

V and J are TRBV27 and TRBJ1-2; TRBD1 matches at 7 bases. The CDR3 runs 15 residues. The V segment lost 2 bases and the J segment 0 bases; nucleotides outside the gene matches: 3. Germline V gene lookup returns CDR1 MNHEY and CDR2 SMNVEV (reference sequence). CDR3 coding DNA: TGTGCCAGCAGTTTAAGGGACAGACCTAACTATGGCTACACCTTC. The encoded protein is CASSLRDRPNYGYTF.

This clone was seen a handful of times. Here the CDR3 reads CASCSQQGLTEAFF. CDR3 nucleotide sequence: TGTGCCAGCTGCTCCCAACAAGGTCTTACTGAAGCTTTCTTT. The chain carries TRBV2 and TRBJ1-1; no clear D gene. With 8 bases removed from V and 5 bases from J, the gap between germline ends came to 18 bases. This CDR3 has 14 residues. Per germline, CDR1 SNHLY and CDR2 FYNNEI. The whole variable domain, remainder taken from reference TRBV2 and TRBJ1-1, is EPEVTQTPSHQVTQMGQEVILRCVPISNHLYFYWYRQILGQKVEFLVSFYNNEISEKSEIFDDQFSVERPDGSNFTLKIRSTKLEDSAMYFCASCSQQGLTEAFFGQGTRLTVV.

Here the CDR3 DNA reads TGTGCCATCAGTGAGGAGACAGGGCTATTCAATCAGCCCCAGCATTTT. Translating it yields CAISEETGLFNQPQHF. The gene calls are TRBV10-3 and TRBJ1-5; TRBD1 matches at 7 bases. This CDR3 contains 16 residues. Per germline, CDR1 ENHRY and CDR2 SYGVKD. Losses at the gene ends were 2 bases for V and 3 bases for J; bases not matched to a gene: 7.

The chain recombines TRBV5-4 with TRBJ1-4, with 7 bases aligning to TRBD1. The germline gives CDR1 SGHNT, CDR2 YYREEE (reference sequence). The CDR3 extends over 20 amino acids. Unmatched junction bases numbered 17, after V lost 3 bases and J lost 0 bases. The CDR3 reads CASSSSGQPVTPATNEKLFF. CDR3 DNA sequence: TGTGCCAGCAGCTCCTCGGGACAGCCTGTGACCCCGGCAACTAATGAAAAACTGTTTTTT.

The rearrangement links TRBV29-1 to TRBJ1-1; D may be TRBD1 (5 bases). CDR1 SQVTM and CDR2 ANQGSEA come from the germline V gene. The CDR3 covers 14 residues. V was cut by 1 base and J by 5 bases, with 14 bases left in between. CDR3 loop: CSVEGRQRRTEAFF. Written as DNA, the CDR3 is TGCAGCGTTGAAGGGCGACAGAGGCGGACTGAAGCTTTCTTT.

This clone turned up a few times. This chain joins TRBV6-5 and TRBJ1-6; D is unresolved. V lost 6 bases, J lost 9 bases, and 15 bases lay in between. The germline V gene has CDR1 MNHEY and CDR2 SVGAGI. The CDR3 loop spans 14 amino acids. DNA of the CDR3: TGTGCCAGCAGAACGACTAACCGCCTTTCACCCCTCCACTTT. Its protein product is CASRTTNRLSPLHF.

This clone was found a few times. The rearrangement links TRBV15 to TRBJ2-7; D ambiguous. The CDR3 is made up of 13 amino acids. Trimming removed 5 bases from V and 6 bases from J, with 14 bases in between. The germline V gene encodes CDR1 LNHNV and CDR2 YYDKDF (reference sequence). The CDR3 sequence is CATSPLWDFEQYF. The CDR3 region has the DNA TGTGCCACCAGCCCACTATGGGATTTCGAGCAGTACTTC.

The V and J genes are TRBV7-2 and TRBJ2-7; 10 positions agree with TRBD1. V was pared by 5 bases and J by 1 base, with 5 bases of the junction left unmatched. Germline lookup yields CDR1 SGHTA and CDR2 FQGNSA. This CDR3 has 15 residues. The CDR3 coding sequence is TGTGCCAGCAGCGGCCGGGACAGGGGTTCCTACGAGCAGTACTTC. Translating gives CASSGRDRGSYEQYF.

The chain carries TRBV27 and TRBJ2-7; TRBD1 is a possible D gene (5 bases). Trimming took 5 bases from V and 5 from J, leaving 25 bases between them. The CDR3 contains 17 residues. Per the germline V gene, CDR1 is MNHEY and CDR2 is SMNVEV (reference sequence). The CDR3 nucleotides read TGTGCCAGCAGTCCTAGGAAACAGGTTCTCCTTTTCGACGAGCAGTACTTC. This translates into CASSPRKQVLLFDEQYF.